This T cell receptor beta chain was recorded in a study of cytomegalovirus exposure and HLA in healthy donors. For the study at large: Clustering assigned 70% to 90% of the roughly 380 genotyped donors to the Caucasian-associated ancestry cluster. General study findings and limits: For presence/absence analyses, sequencing depth was assumed to be roughly uniform across donors.

The length of the CDR3 is 16 residues. The germline CDR1 and CDR2 sequences are SGHRS and YFSETQ. Trimming removed 1 base at V and 1 base at J, with 13 bases between. Vbeta (60) and Jbeta (13) primers were used in the PCR. The data were produced by immunoSEQ multiplex PCR, yet TCRdb's version contains in-frame clones alone and is incomplete. The table lists 90,000 to 110,000 clones, around 70% of them singletons. On this clone: Its antigen remains unknown.

The receptor was isolated from a man in his forties in good health and CMV-seronegative. The chain is built from TRBV5-1 and TRBJ2-3, with D maybe TRBD1 (5 bases). Input material: PBMCs. CDR3 protein: CASSLIGQGGTDTQYF. For the CDR3, the DNA is TGCGCCAGCAGCTTGATAGGCCAGGGTGGCACAGATACGCAGTATTTT.